A single sample gave rise to the 32 T cell receptor beta chains below, sequenced in a study of T cells after yellow fever vaccination. TCRdb re-called the 5' RACE reads through MiXCR, storing one row per CDR3 protein. The sample holds more than 350,000 distinct CDR3 sequences; around a tenth are singletons and the top ten take roughly 18%. Source: PBMCs, taken on the day of the first yellow fever vaccination. These receptors originate from a man aged 18 to 29 who received the YFV17D yellow fever vaccine.

This clonotype was counted a few times. V is TRBV6-1 and J is TRBJ1-6; the D is unclear. The germline gives CDR1 MNHNS, CDR2 SASEGT. V lost 4 bases to trimming and J lost 6 bases, with 10 bases between them. CDR3 size: 14 residues. The CDR3 DNA reads as TGTGCCAGCAGTGGTTGGACGTTTAATTCACCCCTCCACTTT. Encoded protein: CASSGWTFNSPLHF.

This clonotype was observed a handful of times. The V call is TRBV12-3 or TRBV12-4, the J call TRBJ1-6; D is ambiguous. The CDR3 runs to 17 residues. V was clipped by 1 base and J by 7 bases, with 17 bases between them. The CDR3, as DNA: TGTGCCAGCAGTTTAGGAGAGACCCTCTTGTGGAATTCACCCCTCCACTTT. This gives the protein CASSLGETLLWNSPLHF.

This clonotype was seen a few times. The genes are TRBV6-5 and TRBJ2-7; possibly TRBD2 for D (5 bases). The CDR3 contains 13 residues. V was pared by 4 bases and J by 5 bases, with 12 bases between. From germline, CDR1 is MNHEY and CDR2 SVGAGI. The CDR3 nucleotides are TGTGCCAGCAGTTCGCTGGGAGCCGACGAGCAGTACGTC. It specifies CASSSLGADEQYV.

This clonotype turned up a few times. The rearrangement links TRBV18 to TRBJ2-7; D is uncertain. Trimming pared 2 bases from V and 6 bases from J, leaving 14 bases between. Per the germline V gene, CDR1 is KGHSH and CDR2 is LQKENI. The CDR3 length is 14 residues. The CDR3 DNA sequence: TGTGCCAGCTCACCAAGGGTTGGGGTAGCCGAGCAGTACGTC. This encodes CASSPRVGVAEQYV.

The sample holds one count of this clonotype. The genes are TRBV2 and TRBJ2-5, with D unresolved. This CDR3 contains 14 residues. Looked up from germline, CDR1 is SNHLY and CDR2 is FYNNEI. V was trimmed by 9 bases and J by 1 base, leaving 15 bases between them. CDR3 in amino acids: CASGPRPTQETQYF. The CDR3 DNA reads TGTGCCAGTGGGCCCAGACCAACCCAAGAGACCCAGTACTTC.

This clonotype was counted at least ten times. The genes are TRBV5-1 and TRBJ2-1; D possibly corresponds to TRBD1 (5 bases). V was cut by 1 base and J by 8 bases, with 13 bases left in between. From germline, CDR1 is SGHRS and CDR2 YFSETQ. This CDR3 is 14 amino acids long. In nucleotides, the CDR3 is TGCGCCAGCAGCTTGAGGTCGCAGGGCCATGAGCAGTTCTTC. It codes for CASSLRSQGHEQFF.

The chain recombines TRBV6-6 with TRBJ2-3, with D perhaps matching TRBD2 (5 bases). The CDR3 covers 13 residues. Germline loops: CDR1 MNHNY, CDR2 SVGAGI (reference sequence). Trimming removed 5 bases at V and 5 bases at J, with 11 bases between. In DNA form, the CDR3 reads TGTGCCAGCAGTCTAGCAGAGGGAGATACGCAGTATTTT. As protein: CASSLAEGDTQYF.

The sample holds a few counts of this clonotype. The gene calls are TRBV7-2 and TRBJ1-2; D is ambiguous. Per the germline V gene, CDR1 is SGHTA and CDR2 is FQGNSA. Deletions cut 1 base from V and 7 bases from J, with 13 bases between. The CDR3 contains 14 residues. The CDR3 is CASSLDPGLSGYTF. CDR3 in DNA: TGTGCCAGCAGCTTAGATCCGGGTTTGTCTGGCTACACCTTC.

The genes are TRBV7-3 and TRBJ2-3, with unresolved D. Germline assignment: CDR1 SGHTA and CDR2 FQGTGA. This CDR3 comprises 15 residues. V was clipped by 0 bases and J by 2 bases, with 9 bases between them. CDR3 amino acids: CASSLTSPPTDTQYF. CDR3 nucleotide sequence: TGTGCCAGCAGCTTAACTAGCCCCCCCACAGATACGCAGTATTTT.

J is TRBJ1-5 and V is TRBV9; 12 bases map to TRBD1. The length of the CDR3 is 17 residues. Germline V gene data show CDR1 as SGDLS and CDR2 as YYNGEE. V gave up 3 bases and J gave up 2 bases; unmatched junction bases: 6. CDR3 bases: TGTGCCAGCAGCGCGGGACAGGGGGCGTACGGCAATCAGCCCCAGCATTTT. Protein product: CASSAGQGAYGNQPQHF. Variable domain in full (rest from reference TRBV9 and TRBJ1-5): DSGVTQTPKHLITATGQRVTLRCSPRSGDLSVYWYQQSLDQGLQFLIQYYNGEERAKGNILERFSAQQFPDLHSELNLSSLELGDSALYFCASSAGQGAYGNQPQHFGDGTRLSIL.

The chain uses TRBV29-1 and TRBJ2-1, with 14 bases matching TRBD2. CDR1 SQVTM and CDR2 ANQGSEA come from the germline V gene. V lost 6 bases and J lost 9; bases outside the gene matches: 4. This CDR3 spans 13 amino acids. This chain's CDR3 is CSVGLAGAGEQFF. For the CDR3, the DNA is TGCAGCGTGGGACTAGCGGGAGCAGGTGAGCAGTTCTTC.

This clonotype was picked up a small number of times. The rearrangement links TRBV6-5 to TRBJ2-2; 12 positions agree with TRBD2. The CDR3 is 16 residues long. Germline trimming cut 2 bases from V and 7 bases from J; bases unmatched to any gene: 5. Germline V gene sequence: CDR1 MNHEY, CDR2 SVGAGI. In DNA, the CDR3 is TGTGCCAGCAGTTACCCTAGCGGGGGGGCCATCGGGGAGCTGTTTTTT. Protein sequence: CASSYPSGGAIGELFF.

This clonotype was counted a few times. The rearrangement links TRBV7-6 to TRBJ2-1; 7 nucleotides line up with TRBD2. CDR1 and CDR2 (germline): SGHVS, FNYEAQ. The ends lost 1 base at V and 4 bases at J; junction bases unmatched: 7. The CDR3 has 16 residues. This CDR3 is CASSLVSSGVYNEQFF. CDR3 nucleotides: TGTGCCAGCAGCTTAGTTAGCAGCGGGGTGTACAATGAGCAGTTCTTC.

This sequence joins TRBV5-6 and TRBJ2-1; D call uncertain. This CDR3 comprises 14 residues. With 6 bases removed from V and 0 bases from J, the gap between germline ends came to 10 bases. The germline gives CDR1 SGHDT, CDR2 YYEEEE. CDR3 DNA: TGTGCCAGCATCCGATCCGGCTCCTACAATGAGCAGTTCTTC. Translated, it gives CASIRSGSYNEQFF. The full variable domain, rest sourced from reference TRBV5-6 and TRBJ2-1, is DAGVTQSPTHLIKTRGQQVTLRCSPKSGHDTVSWYQQALGQGPQFIFQYYEEEERQRGNFPDRFSGHQFPNYSSELNVNALLLGDSALYLCASIRSGSYNEQFFGPGTRLTVL.

The chain has TRBV6-5 and TRBJ1-2; 7 nucleotides align to TRBD1. V shed 0 bases, J shed 5 bases, and the junction held 12 bases outside the gene matches. The CDR3 is made up of 17 amino acids. Germline values: CDR1 MNHEY, CDR2 SVGAGI. The CDR3 DNA sequence: TGTGCCAGCAGTTACTCGCCCTCCCTTGGGACAGCTTATGGCTACACCTTC. Translating gives CASSYSPSLGTAYGYTF.

The sample holds a few counts of this clonotype. The CDR3 DNA sequence: TGCGCCAGCAGCCAAGATTTACGGGGGGGCCCGCAGACCCAGTACTTC. Protein: CASSQDLRGGPQTQYF. V and J are TRBV4-1 and TRBJ2-5, with 8 bases that match TRBD2. The CDR3 loop spans 16 amino acids. Germline loops: CDR1 MGHRA, CDR2 YSYEKL. J lost 6 bases, V lost 0 bases, and 9 bases had no gene match.

As to this clonotype: One end of the junction is discordant with germline, which a read error may explain. The chain links TRBV2 to TRBJ2-5, with D perhaps TRBD2 (5 bases). Germline values: CDR1 SNHLY, CDR2 FYNNEI. The CDR3 contains 15 residues. The CDR3 here is CASSEGSLGREPQYF. The CDR3 DNA reads as TGTGCCAGCAGTGAAGGTTCGCTGGGGAGAGAGCCCCAGTACTTC. The complete variable domain, with remaining parts taken from reference TRBV2 and TRBJ2-5, reads EPEVTQTPSHQVTQMGQEVILRCVPISNHLYFYWYRQILGQKVEFLVSFYNNEISEKSEIFDDQFSVERPDGSNFTLKIRSTKLEDSAMYFCASSEGSLGREPQYFGPGTRLLVL.

The chain recombines TRBV5-1 with TRBJ2-7; TRBD1 matches 8 bases. CDR3 length equals 15 residues. CDR1 is SGHRS, CDR2 YFSETQ, per germline. J was trimmed by 4 bases and V by 6 bases; bases with no gene match: 12. CDR3 in amino acids: CASKKSAGTGYEQYV. The CDR3 nucleotides are TGCGCCAGCAAGAAGTCCGCCGGGACAGGTTACGAGCAGTACGTC.

The chain carries TRBV18 and TRBJ2-2; possible D gene TRBD2, 5 bases. This CDR3 has 16 amino acids. V gave up 0 bases and J gave up 3 bases, with 11 bases separating them. Germline CDR1 KGHSH, CDR2 LQKENI. CDR3 region: CASSPPGARDTGELFF. The CDR3, as DNA: TGTGCCAGCTCACCACCGGGAGCTCGGGACACCGGGGAGCTGTTTTTT.

This clonotype has just a few counts. This rearrangement joins TRBV6-4 to TRBJ2-5; 11 nucleotides agree with TRBD1. The CDR3 runs 14 residues. CDR1 is MRHNA, CDR2 SNTAGT, per germline. Germline trimming cut 7 bases from V and 4 bases from J; bases unmatched to any gene: 5. This chain's CDR3 is CASNPGTGGETQYF. The CDR3 DNA reads TGTGCCAGCAACCCAGGGACAGGGGGAGAGACCCAGTACTTC.

This clonotype was observed a few times. J is TRBJ1-1 and V is TRBV20-1; D call uncertain. The CDR3 has 14 amino acids. Trimming left V 0 bases short and J 0 bases short, with 8 bases between. Germline CDR1 and CDR2: DFQATT and SNEGSKA (reference sequence). The CDR3 coding sequence is TGCAGTGCTAGAGAGGCGAGAGTGAACACTGAAGCTTTCTTT. Translated: CSAREARVNTEAFF.

This clonotype was counted only a few times. V gene TRBV4-1 combines with J gene TRBJ1-1; 10 bases map to TRBD1. CDR3 length: 16 residues. V was pared by 3 bases and J by 5 bases, with 9 bases of the junction left unmatched. CDR1 is MGHRA, CDR2 YSYEKL, per germline. DNA of the CDR3: TGCGCCAGCAGCCAGGATGGACAGGGGGGGAGAACTGAAGCTTTCTTT. The encoded protein is CASSQDGQGGRTEAFF.

The genes are TRBV19 and TRBJ2-1, with D maybe TRBD2 (6 bases). This CDR3 is built from 15 residues. V was pared by 4 bases and J by 7 bases, with 17 bases between. CDR1 is LNHDA, CDR2 SQIVND, per germline (reference sequence). The CDR3 DNA reads as TGTGCCAGTAGTACGGAACCGGGACTCTCGAATGAGCAGTTCTTC. It codes for CASSTEPGLSNEQFF. Combining the CDR3 with reference TRBV19 and TRBJ2-1 gives the whole variable domain DGGITQSPKYLFRKEGQNVTLSCEQNLNHDAMYWYRQDPGQGLRLIYYSQIVNDFQKGDIAEGYSVSREKKESFPLTVTSAQKNPTAFYLCASSTEPGLSNEQFFGPGTRLTVL.

The CDR3 here is CASAWGTGFRGELFF. In DNA form, the CDR3 reads TGCGCCAGCGCCTGGGGGACAGGGTTTCGCGGGGAGCTGTTTTTT. V gene TRBV5-1 combines with J gene TRBJ2-2; 9 nucleotides align to TRBD1. Per the germline V gene, CDR1 is SGHRS and CDR2 is YFSETQ. The CDR3 extends over 15 amino acids. Unmatched junction bases numbered 11, after V lost 7 bases and J lost 7 bases.

This clonotype appeared a few times. This chain links TRBV10-3 with TRBJ2-1, with D tentatively TRBD2 (6 bases). The CDR3 consists of 16 residues. The germline CDR1 and CDR2 sequences are ENHRY and SYGVKD. Trimming stripped 4 bases from V and 5 bases from J, with 18 bases between. CDR3 nucleotide sequence: TGTGCCATCAGTGTTGGTGCGGGGTTTGGGAACAATGAGCAGTTCTTC. Translating gives CAISVGAGFGNNEQFF.

Only a few counts were recorded for this clonotype. The chain employs TRBV7-2 and TRBJ1-1; the match to TRBD1 covers 7 bases. Trimming cost V 1 base and J 4 bases; bases outside gene matches: 12. CDR1 SGHTA and CDR2 FQGNSA come from the germline V gene. The CDR3 consists of 17 residues. The CDR3 DNA is TGTGCCAGCAGCTTAGGTCGGAAGGGGGCTTTGGGCACTGAAGCTTTCTTT. It is translated as CASSLGRKGALGTEAFF.

This clonotype appeared a few times. The gene calls are TRBV9 and TRBJ2-3; 10 positions match TRBD1. J gave up 3 bases and V 2 bases, and 6 bases lay outside the gene matches. The CDR3 sequence is 16 residues long. Germline assignment: CDR1 SGDLS and CDR2 YYNGEE. CDR3 nucleotides: TGTGCCAGCAGCGTCGGCGGACAGGGGGATACAGATACGCAGTATTTT. Translated: CASSVGGQGDTDTQYF.

The CDR3 DNA sequence: TGCAGTGCCAACCGGCAGGGCCAGAACACTGAAGCTTTCTTT. Its translation: CSANRQGQNTEAFF. The V call is TRBV20-1, the J call TRBJ1-1, with D perhaps TRBD1 (5 bases). CDR3 length: 14 residues. The ends were cut back, 6 bases at V and 1 base at J, with 15 bases in the middle. CDR1 and CDR2 from the germline V gene are DFQATT and SNEGSKA (reference sequence).

The chain uses TRBV5-1 and TRBJ1-2; no firm D call. CDR1 is SGHRS and CDR2 is YFSETQ in the germline V gene. The CDR3 extends over 13 amino acids. Trimming shortened V by 3 bases and J by 3 bases, and 9 bases separated the two germline ends. The CDR3 here is CASSYEGDYGYTF. CDR3 sequence (DNA): TGCGCCAGCAGCTATGAGGGTGACTATGGCTACACCTTC.

The chain combines TRBV7-2 with TRBJ2-2; D gene uncertain. The CDR3 totals 16 residues. The V end lost 5 bases, the J end lost 4 bases, and 17 bases lay between the germline ends. Germline CDR1 reads SGHTA; CDR2 reads FQGNSA. This chain's CDR3 is CASSRAPAGVTGELFF. Written as DNA, the CDR3 is TGTGCCAGCAGCCGTGCTCCAGCAGGAGTCACCGGGGAGCTGTTTTTT.

This clonotype was found a few times. The chain is built from TRBV30 and TRBJ2-6, with D perhaps matching TRBD1 (6 bases). This CDR3 contains 14 residues. V lost 8 bases and J lost 2, with 13 bases in between. Germline V gene sequence: CDR1 GTSNPN, CDR2 SVGIG (reference sequence). Here the CDR3 reads CAQLNRAGANVLTF. In DNA form, the CDR3 reads TGTGCCCAGCTCAACAGGGCTGGGGCCAACGTCCTGACTTTC.

Many counts were recorded for this clonotype. The chain is built from TRBV5-1 and TRBJ1-2, with D possibly TRBD1 on 5 matching bases. Per the germline V gene, CDR1 is SGHRS and CDR2 is YFSETQ. The V end lost 4 bases, the J end lost 0 bases, and 10 bases lay between the germline ends. The CDR3 contains 14 residues. The CDR3 loop reads CASSQDSPNYGYTF. In DNA, the CDR3 is TGCGCCAGCAGCCAAGACAGCCCTAACTATGGCTACACCTTC.